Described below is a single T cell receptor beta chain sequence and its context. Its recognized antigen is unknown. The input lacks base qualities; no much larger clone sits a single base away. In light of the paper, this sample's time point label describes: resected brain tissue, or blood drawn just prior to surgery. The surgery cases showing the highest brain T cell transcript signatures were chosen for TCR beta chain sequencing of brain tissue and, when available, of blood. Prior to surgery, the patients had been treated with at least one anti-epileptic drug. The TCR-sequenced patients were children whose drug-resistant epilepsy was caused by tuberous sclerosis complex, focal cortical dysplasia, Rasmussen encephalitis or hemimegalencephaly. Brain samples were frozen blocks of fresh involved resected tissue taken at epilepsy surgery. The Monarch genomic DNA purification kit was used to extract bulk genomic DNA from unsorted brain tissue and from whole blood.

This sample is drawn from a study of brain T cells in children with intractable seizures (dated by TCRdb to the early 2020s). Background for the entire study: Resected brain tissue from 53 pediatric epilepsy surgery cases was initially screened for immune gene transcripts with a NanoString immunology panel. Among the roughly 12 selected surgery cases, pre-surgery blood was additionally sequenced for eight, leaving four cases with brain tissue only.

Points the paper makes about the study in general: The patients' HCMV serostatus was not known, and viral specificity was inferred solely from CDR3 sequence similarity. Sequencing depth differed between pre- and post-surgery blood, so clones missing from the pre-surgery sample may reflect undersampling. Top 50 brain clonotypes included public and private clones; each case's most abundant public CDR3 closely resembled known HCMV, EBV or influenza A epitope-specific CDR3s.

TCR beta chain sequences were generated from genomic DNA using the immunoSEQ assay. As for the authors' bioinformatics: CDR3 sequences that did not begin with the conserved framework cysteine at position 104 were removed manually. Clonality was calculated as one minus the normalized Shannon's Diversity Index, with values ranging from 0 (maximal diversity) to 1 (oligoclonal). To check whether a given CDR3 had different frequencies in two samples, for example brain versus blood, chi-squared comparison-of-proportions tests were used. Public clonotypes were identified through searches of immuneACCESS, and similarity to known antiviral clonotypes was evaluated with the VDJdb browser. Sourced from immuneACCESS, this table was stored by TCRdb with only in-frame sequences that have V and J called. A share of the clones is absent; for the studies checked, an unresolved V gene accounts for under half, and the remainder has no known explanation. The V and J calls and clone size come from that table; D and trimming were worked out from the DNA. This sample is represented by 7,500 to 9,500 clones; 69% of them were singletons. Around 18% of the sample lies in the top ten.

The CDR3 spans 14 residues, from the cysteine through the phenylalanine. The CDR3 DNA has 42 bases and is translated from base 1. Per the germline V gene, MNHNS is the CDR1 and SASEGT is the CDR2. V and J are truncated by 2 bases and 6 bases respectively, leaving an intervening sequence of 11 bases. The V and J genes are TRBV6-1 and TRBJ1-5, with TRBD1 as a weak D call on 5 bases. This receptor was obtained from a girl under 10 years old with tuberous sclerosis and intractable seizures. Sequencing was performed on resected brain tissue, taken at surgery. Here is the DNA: TGTGCCAGCAGTGAACTCAGCGGGGGTCAGCCCCAGCATTTT. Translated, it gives CASSELSGGQPQHF.